The T cell receptor beta chain described here comes from a study of blood T cells in healthy people across ages. Study-level background: Template switching picked up about one barcoded beta molecule for each two T cells. Findings of the study overall: The study found more naive CD4+ cells and higher diversity in long-lived than aged donors. No conclusive comparison of naive versus antigen-experienced cells was possible with unsorted PBMCs.

Primed by a sample-barcoded 5' primer and a J-beta primer mix, a second PCR proceeded for roughly 7 to 11 cycles. TCRdb itself ran the 5' RACE reads through MiXCR, one entry per CDR3 protein. The sample includes 650,000 to 1,000,000 distinct CDR3 sequences, 35% to 40% of them seen just once. This CDR3 comprises 15 residues. Per germline, CDR1 SGHVS and CDR2 FNYEAQ. V gave up 7 bases and J gave up 7 bases, with 23 bases separating them. A remark on this clonotype: Its specificity is unknown.

J is TRBJ2-7 and V is TRBV7-6; D might be TRBD1 or TRBD2, each matching 5 bases. The sequenced sample was blood. This TCR was sampled from a man aged 18 to 30 in good health. CDR3 loop: CASTTGTDSYNEQYF. The CDR3 DNA is TGTGCCAGCACGACCGGGACGGATAGCTACAATGAGCAGTACTTC.